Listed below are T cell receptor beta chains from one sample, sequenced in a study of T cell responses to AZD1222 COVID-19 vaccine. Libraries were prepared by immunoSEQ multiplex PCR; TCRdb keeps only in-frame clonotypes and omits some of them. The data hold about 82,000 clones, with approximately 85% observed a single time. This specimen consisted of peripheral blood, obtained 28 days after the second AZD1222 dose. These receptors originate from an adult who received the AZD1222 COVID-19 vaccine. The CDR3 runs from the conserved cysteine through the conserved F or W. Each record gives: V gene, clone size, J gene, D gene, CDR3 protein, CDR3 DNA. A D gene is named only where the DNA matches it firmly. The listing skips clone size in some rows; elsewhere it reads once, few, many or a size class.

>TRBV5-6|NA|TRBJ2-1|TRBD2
CASSFLAGGMNNEQFF
TGTGCCAGCAGCTTTCTAGCGGGGGGGATGAACAATGAGCAGTTCTTC
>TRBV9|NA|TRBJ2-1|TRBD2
CASNSGLAGNNEQFF
TGTGCCAGCAACTCTGGACTAGCGGGAAACAATGAGCAGTTCTTC
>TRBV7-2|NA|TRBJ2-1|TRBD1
CASSMPGQGKKQFF
TGTGCCAGCAGCATGCCGGGACAGGGGAAAAAGCAGTTCTTC
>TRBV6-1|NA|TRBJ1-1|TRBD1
CASSEARTGQRNTEAFF
TGTGCCAGCAGTGAAGCAAGGACGGGACAGCGGAACACTGAAGCTTTCTTT
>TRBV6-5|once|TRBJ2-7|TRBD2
CASILSGANYEQYF
TGTGCCAGCATCCTTAGCGGGGCGAATTACGAGCAGTACTTC
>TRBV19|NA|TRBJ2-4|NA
CASSPGSSAKNIQYF
TGTGCCAGTAGTCCGGGCAGCTCAGCCAAAAACATTCAGTACTTC
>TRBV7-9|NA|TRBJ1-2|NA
CASSLVSPGGGYTF
TGTGCCAGCAGCTTAGTGAGCCCGGGTGGTGGCTACACCTTC
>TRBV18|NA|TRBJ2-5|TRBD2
CASSGGLAGLGRGETQYF
TGTGCCAGCTCAGGCGGACTAGCGGGCCTAGGGCGGGGAGAGACCCAGTACTTC
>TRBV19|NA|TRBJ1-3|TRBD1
CASSPRTGSAGNTIYF
TGTGCCAGTAGTCCAAGGACAGGGTCGGCGGGAAACACCATATATTTT
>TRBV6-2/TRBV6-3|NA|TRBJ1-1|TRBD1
CASSFASGGTEAFF
TGTGCCAGCAGTTTTGCCTCAGGGGGCACTGAAGCTTTCTTT
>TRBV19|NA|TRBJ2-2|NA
CASKQEPTTGELFF
TGTGCCAGCAAACAAGAACCGACCACCGGGGAGCTGTTTTTT
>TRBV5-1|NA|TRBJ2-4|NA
CASSLTGAKNIQYF
TGCGCCAGCAGCTTGACGGGGGCCAAAAACATTCAGTACTTC
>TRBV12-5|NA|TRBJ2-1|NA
CAGTSYNEQFF
TGTGCTGGAACTAGCTACAATGAGCAGTTCTTC
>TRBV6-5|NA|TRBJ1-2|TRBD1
CASSYGAGGNYGYTF
TGTGCCAGCAGTTACGGGGCAGGGGGGAACTATGGCTACACCTTC
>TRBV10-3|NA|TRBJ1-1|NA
CAISERGHTEAFF
TGTGCCATCAGTGAGCGGGGACACACTGAAGCTTTCTTT
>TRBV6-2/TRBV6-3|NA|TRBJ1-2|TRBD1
CASSYGTALYGYTF
TGTGCCAGCAGTTACGGGACAGCCCTCTATGGCTACACCTTC
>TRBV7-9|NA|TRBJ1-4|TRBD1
CASSFLRTGGFEKLFF
TGTGCCAGCAGCTTTCTACGGACAGGGGGTTTTGAAAAACTGTTTTTT
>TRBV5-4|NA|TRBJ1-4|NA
CASSFQLGQVNEKLFF
TGTGCCAGCAGCTTTCAGTTAGGTCAGGTGAATGAAAAACTGTTTTTT
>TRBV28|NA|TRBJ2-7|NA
CASVRGGSYEQYF
TGTGCCAGCGTAAGGGGAGGCTCCTACGAGCAGTACTTC
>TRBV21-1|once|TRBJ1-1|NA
CASSRQDKNTEAFF
TGTGCCAGCAGCAGACAGGATAAGAACACTGAAGCTTTCTTT
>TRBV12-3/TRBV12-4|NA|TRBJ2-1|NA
CAATVGTGDEQFF
TGTGCCGCCACTGTAGGGACCGGGGATGAGCAGTTCTTC
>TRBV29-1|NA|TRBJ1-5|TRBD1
CSVSGQGSNQPQHF
TGCAGCGTGTCGGGACAGGGGAGCAATCAGCCCCAGCATTTT
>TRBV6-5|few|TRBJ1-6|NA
CASSSQGLEGSPLHF
TGTGCCAGCAGTTCACAGGGTCTAGAGGGTTCACCCCTCCACTTT
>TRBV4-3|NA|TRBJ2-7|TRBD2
CASSQGTSATYEQYF
TGCGCCAGCAGCCAAGGGACTAGCGCGACCTACGAGCAGTACTTC
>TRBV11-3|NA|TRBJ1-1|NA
CASSPRRTEGAFF
TGTGCCAGCAGCCCTCGGCGGACAGAGGGGGCTTTCTTT
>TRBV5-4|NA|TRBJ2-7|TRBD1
CASSLGPTGDSYEQYF
TGTGCCAGCAGCTTGGGACCTACAGGGGACTCCTACGAGCAGTACTTC
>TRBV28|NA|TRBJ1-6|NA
CASSSGRINSPLHF
TGTGCCAGCAGCTCGGGACGGATTAATTCACCCCTCCACTTT
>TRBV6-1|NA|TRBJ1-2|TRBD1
CASSGRSGQPNIYGYTF
TGTGCCAGCAGTGGACGATCGGGACAGCCCAACATCTATGGCTACACCTTC
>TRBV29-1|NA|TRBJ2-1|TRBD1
CSVAFKGATYNEQFF
TGCAGCGTTGCCTTTAAGGGGGCTACCTACAATGAGCAGTTCTTC
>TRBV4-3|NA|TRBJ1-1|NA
CASSQAVDGNTEAFF
TGCGCCAGCAGCCAAGCAGTCGACGGGAACACTGAAGCTTTCTTT
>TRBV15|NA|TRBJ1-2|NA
CATSRSGIPGYTF
TGTGCCACCAGCAGATCAGGGATTCCGGGCTACACCTTC
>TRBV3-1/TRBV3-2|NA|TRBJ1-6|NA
CASREQGLGSPLHF
TGTGCCAGCAGGGAACAGGGCCTCGGTTCACCCCTCCACTTT
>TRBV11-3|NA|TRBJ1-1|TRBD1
CASAGQGAYTEAFF
TGTGCCAGCGCGGGACAGGGGGCTTACACTGAAGCTTTCTTT
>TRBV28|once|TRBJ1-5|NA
CASSLSWGGNQPQHF
TGTGCCAGCAGTCTCTCGTGGGGTGGCAATCAGCCCCAGCATTTT
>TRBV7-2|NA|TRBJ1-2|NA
CASSLQANYGYTF
TGTGCCAGCAGCTTGCAGGCTAACTATGGCTACACCTTC
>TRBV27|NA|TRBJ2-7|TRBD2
CASNPRGAGSYEQYF
TGTGCCAGCAACCCGCGGGGGGCGGGGTCCTACGAGCAGTACTTC
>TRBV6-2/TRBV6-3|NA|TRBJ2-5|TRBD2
CASSSGTSGFQETQYF
TGTGCCAGCAGTTCCGGGACTAGCGGTTTTCAAGAGACCCAGTACTTC
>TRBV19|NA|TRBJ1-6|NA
CASSYGKIASSYNSPLHF
TGTGCCAGTAGTTATGGGAAAATTGCCAGCTCCTATAATTCACCCCTCCACTTT
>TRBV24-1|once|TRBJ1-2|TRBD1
CATSDRDRAGYGYTF
TGTGCCACCAGTGACCGGGACAGGGCGGGCTATGGCTACACCTTC
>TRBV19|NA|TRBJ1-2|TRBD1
CAIRDRGFYGYTF
TGTGCCATAAGGGACAGGGGGTTTTATGGCTACACCTTC
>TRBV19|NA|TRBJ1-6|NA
CASSPFSGSNSPLHF
TGTGCCAGTAGTCCGTTTTCAGGGTCAAATTCACCCCTCCACTTT
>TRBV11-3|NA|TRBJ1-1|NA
CASSYQGVNTEAFF
TGTGCCAGCAGCTATCAGGGAGTGAACACTGAAGCTTTCTTT
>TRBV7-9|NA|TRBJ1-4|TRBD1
CASSLTGTKATNEKLFF
TGTGCCAGCAGCTTGACAGGGACCAAGGCAACTAATGAAAAACTGTTTTTT
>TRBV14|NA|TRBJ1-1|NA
CASSPNREGTEAFF
TGTGCCAGCAGCCCCAACAGGGAGGGAACTGAAGCTTTCTTT
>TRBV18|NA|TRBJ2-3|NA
CASSPPSGTDTQYF
TGTGCCAGCTCACCACCTAGCGGCACAGATACGCAGTATTTT
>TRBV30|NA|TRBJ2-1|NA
CAWNRGASYNEQFF
TGTGCCTGGAACCGCGGGGCCTCCTACAATGAGCAGTTCTTC